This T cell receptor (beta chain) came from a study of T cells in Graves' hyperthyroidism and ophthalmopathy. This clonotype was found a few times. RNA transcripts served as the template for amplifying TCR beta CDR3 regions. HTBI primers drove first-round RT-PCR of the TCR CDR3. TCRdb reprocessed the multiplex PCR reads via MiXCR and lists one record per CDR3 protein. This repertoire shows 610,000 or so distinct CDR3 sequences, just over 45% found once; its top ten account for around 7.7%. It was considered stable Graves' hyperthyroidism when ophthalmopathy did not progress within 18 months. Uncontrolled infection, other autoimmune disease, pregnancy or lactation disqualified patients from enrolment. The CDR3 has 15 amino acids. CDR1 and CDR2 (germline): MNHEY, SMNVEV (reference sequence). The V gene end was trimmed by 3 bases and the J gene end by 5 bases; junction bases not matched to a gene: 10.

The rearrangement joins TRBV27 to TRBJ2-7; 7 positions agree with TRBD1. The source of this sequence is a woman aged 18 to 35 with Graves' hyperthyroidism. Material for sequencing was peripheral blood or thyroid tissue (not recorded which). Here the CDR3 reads CASSLTQGRGHEQYF. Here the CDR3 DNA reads TGTGCCAGCAGTTTGACACAGGGGCGAGGACACGAGCAGTACTTC.